The present T cell receptor (beta chain) was sequenced within a study of CD8 T cells in ankylosing spondylitis. This CDR3 has 13 amino acids. Germline CDR1 is MNHNS and CDR2 is SASEGT. V was shortened by 7 bases and J by 6 bases, with 16 bases between the two germline ends. This clonotype was recorded at least ten times. TCRdb redid the calling of the 5' RACE reads with MiXCR, one entry per CDR3 protein. The sample has about 140,000 distinct CDR3 sequences; 7% to 10% are singletons. This rearrangement joins TRBV6-1 to TRBJ2-7; D gene ambiguous. The origin of this receptor is a male donor with ankylosing spondylitis. Sequencing was carried out using synovial fluid, either unsorted or a sorted T cell fraction (not recorded which). The CDR3 sequence: CASTRSPSSEQYF. The CDR3 DNA reads TGTGCCAGCACCCGGTCTCCCTCCAGCGAGCAGTACTTC.